These 29 T cell receptor beta chains originate from one sample sequenced in a study of T cell responses to AZD1222 COVID-19 vaccine (dated by TCRdb to the early 2020s). This specimen's time point label, interpreted: baseline before first vaccination. The treatment or condition label, as the study defines it: meningococcal conjugate vaccine given as trial control. Library preparation used the immunoSEQ multiplex PCR assay. TCRdb limited this immuneACCESS table to in-frame rearrangements with V and J called. A share of clones is missing; checked studies link under half to unresolved V genes, and the rest is unexplained. The sample table records some 150,000 clones; approximately 90% of these occur just once. Of the sample, about 3.4% is held by the ten largest clones. Material: peripheral blood, obtained on day 0 of MenACWY control vaccination. The receptor set was obtained from an adult in good health.

The gene calls are TRBV5-8 and TRBJ1-2; D is unresolved. The CDR3 loop spans 14 amino acids. Deletions cut 0 bases from V and 5 bases from J, with 11 bases between. Germline-derived CDR1 and CDR2 are SGHTS and YDEGEE. In nucleotides, the CDR3 is TGTGCCAGCAGCTTGGGCCAGACCTCTTATGGCTACACCTTC. Translating gives CASSLGQTSYGYTF. The full variable domain, with the rest looked up from reference TRBV5-8 and TRBJ1-2, is EAGVTQSPTHLIKTRGQQATLRCSPISGHTSVYWYQQALGLGLQFLLWYDEGEERNRGNFPPRFSGRQFPNYSSELNVNALELEDSALYLCASSLGQTSYGYTFGSGTRLTVV.

The J gene is TRBJ2-1, the V gene TRBV9; D may be TRBD2 (5 bases). This CDR3 is built from 17 residues. With 2 bases removed from V and 3 bases from J, the gap between germline ends came to 18 bases. The germline CDR1 and CDR2 sequences are SGDLS and YYNGEE. The CDR3 DNA follows: TGTGCCAGCAGCGTTCTGGCAGGAGGTCTTGTCTACAATGAGCAGTTCTTC. The encoded protein is CASSVLAGGLVYNEQFF. The variable domain in full, completed from reference TRBV9 and TRBJ2-1, reads DSGVTQTPKHLITATGQRVTLRCSPRSGDLSVYWYQQSLDQGLQFLIQYYNGEERAKGNILERFSAQQFPDLHSELNLSSLELGDSALYFCASSVLAGGLVYNEQFFGPGTRLTVL.

V gene TRBV9 combines with J gene TRBJ1-2; D unresolved. This CDR3 has 16 amino acids. Germline-derived CDR1 and CDR2 are SGDLS and YYNGEE. V lost 0 bases and J lost 0, with 12 bases in between. Written as DNA, the CDR3 is TGTGCCAGCAGCGTAGCAGAGGTGCCCGCTAACTATGGCTACACCTTC. This encodes CASSVAEVPANYGYTF.

The V gene is TRBV2, the J gene TRBJ2-5; D unresolved. Germline-derived CDR1 and CDR2 are SNHLY and FYNNEI. The V gene lost 1 base and the J gene lost 1 base, with 7 bases spanning the gap. The CDR3 is 14 residues long. DNA of the CDR3: TGTGCCAGCAGTGAAGGGAATTCCCAAGAGACCCAGTACTTC. It yields the protein CASSEGNSQETQYF.

This clone was counted between two and nine times. CDR3 sequence reads: CAGSQRSSYEQYF. CDR3 sequence (DNA): TGTGCCGGATCTCAACGCAGCTCCTACGAGCAGTACTTC. V usage is TRBV6-5 and J usage is TRBJ2-7; no firm D call. The germline V and J ends were trimmed by 11 bases and 0 bases, with 14 bases remaining between them. The CDR3 is 13 amino acids. Germline V gene lookup returns CDR1 MNHEY and CDR2 SVGAGI.

The chain couples TRBV5-8 to TRBJ2-5; possible D gene TRBD1, 6 bases. Germline CDR1 and CDR2: SGHTS and YDEGEE. The CDR3 length is 14 residues. The germline V and J ends were trimmed by 2 bases and 1 base, with 9 bases remaining between them. CDR3 sequence reads: CASSLGTLQETQYF. CDR3 in DNA: TGTGCCAGCAGCTTAGGGACACTCCAAGAGACCCAGTACTTC.

The chain uses TRBV6-2 or TRBV6-3 and TRBJ1-5; a weak D match, TRBD1 (6 bases). This CDR3 is 15 amino acids long. CDR1 and CDR2 from the germline V gene are MNHEY and SVGEGT. Trimming removed 7 bases at V and 4 bases at J, with 17 bases between. CDR3 in amino acids: CASTPWGLGNQPQHF. The CDR3 DNA follows: TGTGCCAGCACCCCGTGGGGGCTCGGAAATCAGCCCCAGCATTTT.

This chain connects TRBV24-1 to TRBJ2-5; D may be TRBD1 (5 bases). The CDR3 runs 15 residues. Deletions cut 4 bases from V and 3 bases from J, with 14 bases between. Looked up from germline, CDR1 is KGHDR and CDR2 is SFDVKD. The CDR3 sequence: CATSDYQGFEETQYF. As DNA, the CDR3 is TGTGCCACCAGTGACTACCAGGGTTTCGAAGAGACCCAGTACTTC.

The chain couples TRBV18 to TRBJ1-1; tentative D call: TRBD1 (6 bases). The CDR3 covers 16 residues. In germline, CDR1 is KGHSH, CDR2 LQKENI. Trimming shortened V by 3 bases and J by 0 bases, and 14 bases separated the two germline ends. CDR3 loop: CASSPTAGVVNTEAFF. As DNA, the CDR3 is TGTGCCAGCTCACCCACGGCAGGGGTGGTGAACACTGAAGCTTTCTTT.

The V call is TRBV29-1, the J call TRBJ1-2; maybe TRBD1 (5 bases). Germline CDR1 reads SQVTM; CDR2 reads ANQGSEA. The CDR3 runs 12 residues. With 7 bases removed from V and 2 bases from J, the gap between germline ends came to 11 bases. The CDR3 protein is CSGRAGNYGYTF. CDR3 in DNA: TGCAGCGGGCGGGCAGGGAACTATGGCTACACCTTC.

This clone was found once. This chain uses TRBV6-5 with TRBJ2-2, with D hard to call. Looked up from germline, CDR1 is MNHEY and CDR2 is SVGAGI. Deletions cut 0 bases from V and 6 bases from J, with 5 bases between. This CDR3 region has 13 residues. CDR3 sequence reads: CASSYSGSGELFF. CDR3 nucleotide sequence: TGTGCCAGCAGTTACTCCGGGTCCGGGGAGCTGTTTTTT.

The V call is TRBV9, the J call TRBJ2-7; 8 bases map to TRBD1. Germline CDR1 SGDLS, CDR2 YYNGEE. The CDR3 contains 14 residues. Trimming cost V 5 bases and J 4 bases; bases outside gene matches: 8. CDR3 residues: CASSRQGSVYEQYF. The DNA for the CDR3 is TGTGCCAGCAGTCGACAGGGGTCTGTGTACGAGCAGTACTTC.

V usage is TRBV4-3 and J usage is TRBJ2-1; D unclear. This CDR3 is built from 13 residues. V dropped 0 bases and J dropped 7 bases, with 7 bases sitting between them. Germline lookup yields CDR1 LGHNA and CDR2 YSLEER. The CDR3, as DNA: TGCGCCAGCAGCCAAGAATGGGGAAATGAGCAGTTCTTC. This gives the protein CASSQEWGNEQFF.

This clone was seen a single time. The rearrangement links TRBV5-8 to TRBJ2-7; D might be TRBD2 (6 bases). Trimming stripped 7 bases from V and 3 bases from J, with 8 bases between. CDR1 is SGHTS and CDR2 is YDEGEE in the germline V gene. The CDR3 sequence is 11 residues long. The DNA of the CDR3 is TGTGCCAGCCGGGGGAACTACGAGCAGTACTTC. This codes for CASRGNYEQYF. Complete variable domain (other parts from reference TRBV5-8 and TRBJ2-7): EAGVTQSPTHLIKTRGQQATLRCSPISGHTSVYWYQQALGLGLQFLLWYDEGEERNRGNFPPRFSGRQFPNYSSELNVNALELEDSALYLCASRGNYEQYFGPGTRLTVT.

The rearrangement uses TRBV5-1 and TRBJ2-7; perhaps TRBD2 as D (6 bases). CDR3 length: 16 amino acids. Germline V gene lookup returns CDR1 SGHRS and CDR2 YFSETQ. V lost 1 base and J 0 bases, leaving 14 bases between the germline ends. The CDR3 is CASSLRNAGISYEQYF. The CDR3, as DNA: TGCGCCAGCAGCTTGCGCAATGCGGGAATCTCCTACGAGCAGTACTTC.

The table lists this clone with a count of one. The CDR3 loop is CASSPGGDYGYTF. In nucleotides, the CDR3 is TGTGCCAGCAGCCCCGGGGGGGACTATGGCTACACCTTC. The gene calls are TRBV5-5 and TRBJ1-2; D may be TRBD1 (5 bases). V lost 4 bases to trimming and J lost 3 bases, with 10 bases between them. CDR1 and CDR2 (germline): SGHKS, YYEKEE (reference sequence). The CDR3 is 13 amino acids.

The chain is built from TRBV5-6 and TRBJ2-2, with a tentative D call TRBD1 (5 bases). This CDR3 has 16 residues. From germline, CDR1 is SGHDT and CDR2 YYEEEE. V gave up 0 bases and J gave up 2 bases, with 11 bases separating them. The CDR3 region has the DNA TGTGCCAGCAGCTTGGTGCAGGGATCAAACACCGGGGAGCTGTTTTTT. It yields the protein CASSLVQGSNTGELFF.

The gene calls are TRBV19 and TRBJ2-7; TRBD2 matches at 13 bases. The V and J ends lost 5 bases and 6 bases, in that order; junction bases with no gene match: 22. This CDR3 region has 20 residues. CDR1 is LNHDA and CDR2 is SQIVND in the germline V gene (reference sequence). As DNA, the CDR3 is TGTGCCAGTAGTCGAAACAACCCTGCCGCGACTAGCGGGAGGATCGTCGAGCAGTACTTC. Translated: CASSRNNPAATSGRIVEQYF. The full variable domain, with the rest looked up from reference TRBV19 and TRBJ2-7, is DGGITQSPKYLFRKEGQNVTLSCEQNLNHDAMYWYRQDPGQGLRLIYYSQIVNDFQKGDIAEGYSVSREKKESFPLTVTSAQKNPTAFYLCASSRNNPAATSGRIVEQYFGPGTRLTVT.

In this sample, this clone turned up a few times. V gene TRBV4-3 combines with J gene TRBJ1-5; no definite D call. CDR3 length: 13 amino acids. Germline V gene data show CDR1 as LGHNA and CDR2 as YSLEER. The CDR3 sequence: CVDKGDSNQPQHF. In DNA form, the CDR3 reads TGCGTCGATAAGGGTGATAGCAATCAGCCCCAGCATTTT.

The V call is TRBV7-2, the J call TRBJ1-1; no clear D gene. The CDR3 contains 12 residues. In germline, CDR1 is SGHTA, CDR2 FQGNSA. The V and J ends lost 1 base and 3 bases respectively, with 3 bases between them. CDR3 amino acids: CASSLGYTEAFF. The CDR3 nucleotides read TGTGCCAGCAGCTTAGGGTACACTGAAGCTTTCTTT.

CDR3 in DNA: TGCGCCAGCAGCCAAGACTTTGGTCCCGCTAACACTGAAGCTTTCTTT. Protein: CASSQDFGPANTEAFF. V is TRBV4-3 and J is TRBJ1-1, with D unclear. CDR3 size: 16 residues. Germline-derived CDR1 and CDR2 are LGHNA and YSLEER. V shed 0 bases and J shed 2 bases, with 13 bases lying between them.

V usage is TRBV9 and J usage is TRBJ1-1, with D tentatively TRBD1 (6 bases). Trimming removed 4 bases at V and 5 bases at J, with 15 bases between. The CDR3 is 14 residues long. Germline values: CDR1 SGDLS, CDR2 YYNGEE. Here the CDR3 DNA reads TGTGCCAGCAGCCCGCAACCTCAGGGGACTGAAGCTTTCTTT. This gives the protein CASSPQPQGTEAFF.

The chain combines TRBV4-2 with TRBJ1-1, with a possible D match to TRBD1 (6 bases). CDR1 and CDR2 (germline): LGHNA, YNFKEQ. Trimming left V 0 bases short and J 7 bases short, with 15 bases between. The CDR3 is 15 residues long. The CDR3, as DNA: TGTGCCAGCAGCCAAGATCTAGGAGGGGGGGGTGAAGCTTTCTTT. Protein: CASSQDLGGGGEAFF.

A word on this clone: Other DNA sequences of this sample code for an identical CDR3. The V and J genes are TRBV9 and TRBJ2-2; D is uncertain. Germline CDR1 SGDLS, CDR2 YYNGEE. Between the trimmed V and J ends, which lost 0 bases and 3 bases, there was a span of 3 bases. The CDR3 contains 13 residues. The CDR3 is CASSVEDTGELFF. The CDR3 DNA sequence: TGTGCCAGCAGCGTAGAGGACACCGGGGAGCTGTTTTTT.

V usage is TRBV6-5 and J usage is TRBJ2-2; no definite D call. The length of the CDR3 is 13 residues. The germline V and J ends were trimmed by 7 bases and 5 bases, with 11 bases remaining between them. The germline CDR1 and CDR2 sequences are MNHEY and SVGAGI. CDR3 bases: TGTGCCAGCATACAGCCGGGTACCGGGGAGCTGTTTTTT. Amino acids: CASIQPGTGELFF.

In this sample, this clone turned up a few times. The V and J genes are TRBV5-1 and TRBJ2-2, with D tentatively TRBD1 (5 bases). Trimming took off 2 bases at V and 2 bases at J, with 10 bases between the two ends. The CDR3 has 15 residues. The germline V gene has CDR1 SGHRS and CDR2 YFSETQ. DNA of the CDR3: TGCGCCAGCAGCTTTGGACACCAAAACACCGGGGAGCTGTTTTTT. Protein sequence: CASSFGHQNTGELFF. The full variable domain, with the rest looked up from reference TRBV5-1 and TRBJ2-2, is KAGVTQTPRYLIKTRGQQVTLSCSPISGHRSVSWYQQTPGQGLQFLFEYFSETQRNKGNFPGRFSGRQFSNSRSEMNVSTLELGDSALYLCASSFGHQNTGELFFGEGSRLTVL.

This sequence joins TRBV11-2 and TRBJ2-7; maybe TRBD2 (5 bases). Germline V gene lookup returns CDR1 SGHAT and CDR2 FQNNGV. The CDR3 has 15 residues. Between the trimmed V and J ends, which lost 2 bases and 6 bases, there was a span of 17 bases. This CDR3 is CASSLLIGDWGEQYF. The CDR3 nucleotides are TGTGCCAGCAGCTTACTAATCGGGGATTGGGGCGAGCAGTACTTC.

The chain joins TRBV20-1 to TRBJ2-5; D unresolved. V shed 2 bases and J shed 0 bases, with 1 base lying between them. The CDR3 runs 11 residues. Germline loops: CDR1 DFQATT, CDR2 SNEGSKA (reference sequence). The CDR3, as DNA: TGCAGTGCTAGACACCAAGAGACCCAGTACTTC. This gives the protein CSARHQETQYF.

V gene TRBV6-2 or TRBV6-3 combines with J gene TRBJ2-1, with 8 nucleotides matching TRBD2. CDR1 and CDR2 (germline): MNHEY, SVGEGT. With V trimmed by 6 bases and J by 1 base, 5 bases remained unmatched. This CDR3 comprises 15 residues. CDR3 loop: CASSPTSASYNEQFF. The CDR3 coding sequence is TGTGCCAGCAGCCCGACTAGCGCTTCCTACAATGAGCAGTTCTTC.